This T cell receptor beta chain was sequenced in a study of breast tumors, draining lymph nodes, adjacent tissues. The lymph nodes were axillary draining lymph nodes from breast cancer patients. On this clonotype: Its antigen is still unknown.

This CDR3 spans 14 amino acids. Between the trimmed V and J ends, which lost 4 bases and 2 bases, there was a span of 11 bases. CDR1 is SGHRS and CDR2 is YFSETQ in the germline V gene. MiXCR was run by TCRdb on the multiplex PCR reads, yielding one entry per CDR3 protein. The table lists 130,000 or so distinct CDR3 sequences, around a third of them singletons, with about 2.5% in the top ten. Study-wide points: The data were judged consistent with most tumor T cells coming from lymph node and expanding in tumor. That most tumor T cells come from lymph nodes remained unproven. Tumor TCR diversity was below lymph nodes but above nontumor tissue. Luminal-like breast cancer showed significantly higher tumor–nontumor repertoire similarity than basal-like.

Material for sequencing was axillary lymph node tissue. The chain carries TRBV5-1 and TRBJ2-3; D is perhaps TRBD1 (5 bases). The receptor was isolated from a female donor with breast cancer. Some clones in this sample may be carry-over from other donors' samples. The CDR3 DNA sequence: TGCGCCAGCAGCCCAGACAGTGCCACAGATACGCAGTATTTT. Amino acid sequence: CASSPDSATDTQYF.